This T cell receptor (beta chain) is drawn from a study of blood T cells in healthy people across ages (dated by TCRdb to 2013 to 2016). About the full investigation: In model experiments, template switching captured about one uniquely barcoded TCR beta cDNA molecule for every two T cells. Age-related changes in TCR beta repertoire diversity were measured in the study by deep sequencing normalized with unique cDNA molecular identifiers. Donors were grouped into four age groups: young (average 16 years), middle-aged (roughly 38), aged (about 59) and long-lived (around 82). To avoid experimental bias, donors of different ages were spread randomly across the sequencing lanes. For two donors (one aged 18 to 30 and one aged 80 or older), the study analyzed two additional independent replicas of 1 million unique cDNA reads from the same blood draw.

About this clonotype itself: The clone's antigen remains unknown. One base away there is no much larger clone; base qualities are not given.

The library was made by 5' RACE. TCRdb records Illumina HiSeq 2500 as the sequencer. A second PCR of roughly 6 to 12 cycles was performed with a sample-barcoded 5' primer and a J-beta primer mix. A template-switch 5' adaptor carrying 12 random nucleotides introduced a unique molecular identifier onto each TCR beta cDNA molecule. At least 2.5 million CDR3-containing paired-end reads were obtained from each sample. The Mint cDNA synthesis kit, primed by a TRBC-specific oligonucleotide, was used to synthesize first-strand cDNA from all RNA. Following uracil-DNA glycosylase treatment, a first 18-cycle PCR with universal primers M1SS and BC2_uni_R was performed on all cDNA. The authors' analysis ran thus. For normalization, 1 million high-quality reads were randomly selected from each sample, with every read carrying a distinct molecular identifier. Reads with shared molecular identifiers were discarded instead of being binned into consensus sequences. MiTCR, run with a Q25 quality threshold and the strictest error-elimination algorithm, handled CDR3 identification, clonotype clustering and error correction. A nonparametric unseen species model using Euler transformation provided a lower-bound estimate of total TCR beta diversity. TCRdb reworked the public reads: Q25 trimming with fastp, MiXCR clone assembly, productive beta chains retained. Under each unique CDR3 protein, matching rows form one entry showing the most common genes and DNA. The authors' filters were not applied to this entry. Within this sample are approximately 1.5 million distinct CDR3 sequences, with approximately 42% of them counted one time only. The ten largest clones add up to less than 5% of the sample.

The CDR3 runs 15 residues from the cysteine to the phenylalanine. The retained sequence is limited to the CDR3, 45 bases, with the frame set at the first base. Germline trimming: 7 bases from V, 3 bases from J; junction bases outside gene matches: 8. The germline V gene specifies MGHRA as CDR1 and YSYEKL as CDR2. Study-wide findings and limitations: Compared with the aged group, the long-lived group had more naive CD4+ T cells, fewer expanded clones and increased TCR diversity, suggesting age selection. Observed TCR beta diversity correlated strongly with the percentage of naive T cells measured by flow cytometry. Observed TCR beta diversity per million T cells fell roughly linearly with age, and a significant reduction was already apparent by age roughly 40. Estimates of total diversity based on one million sequenced T cells were considered lower bounds and underestimates. Conclusive comparison of naive and antigen-experienced compartments was prevented by the profiling of bulk unsorted PBMCs. The CMV infection status of donors was not known, potentially confounding age-related changes in expanded clonotypes.

The approximately 39 donors, aged roughly 6 to 95 years, were systemically healthy Caucasian individuals from Russia. Roughly 11 milliliters of peripheral blood were drawn from each donor into EDTA-treated Vacutainer tubes. Ficoll-Paque density-gradient centrifugation was used to isolate PBMCs, with at least 7 million obtained per sample. Total RNA, at least 6 micrograms per sample, was extracted from PBMCs with Trizol reagent. For every donor, an aliquot of PBMCs went through flow cytometry to measure the percentages of naive CD45RAhigh/CD27high T cells. This clonotype originated in a woman under 30 in good health. Source material: blood. The chain was built from TRBV4-1 and TRBJ2-3, and 9 bases in between align with TRBD1. In nucleotides, the sequence is TGCGCCAGCAACCTCGACAGGGGGGGTACAGATACGCAGTATTTT. This gives the protein CASNLDRGGTDTQYF.